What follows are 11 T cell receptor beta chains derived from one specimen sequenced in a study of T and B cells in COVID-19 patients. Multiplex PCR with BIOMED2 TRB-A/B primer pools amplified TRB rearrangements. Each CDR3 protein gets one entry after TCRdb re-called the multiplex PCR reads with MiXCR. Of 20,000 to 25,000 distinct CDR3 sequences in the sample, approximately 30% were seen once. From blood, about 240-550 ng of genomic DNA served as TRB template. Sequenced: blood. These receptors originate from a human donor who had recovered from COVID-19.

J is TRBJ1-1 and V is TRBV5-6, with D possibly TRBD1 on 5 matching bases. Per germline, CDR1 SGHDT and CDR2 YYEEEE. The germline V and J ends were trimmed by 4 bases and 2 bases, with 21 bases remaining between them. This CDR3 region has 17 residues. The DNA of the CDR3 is TGTGCCAGCAGCCAGGTGTTGGGGCTAGGGTCAAACACTGAAGCTTTCTTT. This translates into CASSQVLGLGSNTEAFF.

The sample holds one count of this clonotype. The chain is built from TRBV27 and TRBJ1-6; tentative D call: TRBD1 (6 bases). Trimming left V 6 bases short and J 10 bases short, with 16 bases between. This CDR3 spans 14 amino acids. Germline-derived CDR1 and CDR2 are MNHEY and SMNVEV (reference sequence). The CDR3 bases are TGTGCCAGCAGCGTCAGGGGAGGAGGCTCACCCCTCCACTTT. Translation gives CASSVRGGGSPLHF.

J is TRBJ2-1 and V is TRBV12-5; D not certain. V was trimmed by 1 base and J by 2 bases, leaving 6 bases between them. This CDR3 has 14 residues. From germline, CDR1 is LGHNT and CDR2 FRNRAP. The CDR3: CASGLGNTYNEQFF. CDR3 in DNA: TGTGCTAGTGGTTTGGGCAATACCTACAATGAGCAGTTCTTC.

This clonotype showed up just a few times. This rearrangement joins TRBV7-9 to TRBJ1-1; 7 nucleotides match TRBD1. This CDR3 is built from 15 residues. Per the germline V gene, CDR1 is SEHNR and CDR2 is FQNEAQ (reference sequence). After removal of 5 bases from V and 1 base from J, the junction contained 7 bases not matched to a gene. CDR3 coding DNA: TGTGCCAGCAGCCCCACAGGGGACAGGAACACTGAAGCTTTCTTT. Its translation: CASSPTGDRNTEAFF.

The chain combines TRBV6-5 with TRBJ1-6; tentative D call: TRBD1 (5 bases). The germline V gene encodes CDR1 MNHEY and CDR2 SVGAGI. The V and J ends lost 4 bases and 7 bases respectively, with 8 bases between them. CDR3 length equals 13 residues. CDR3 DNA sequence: TGTGCCAGCAGTTTCCGGGGGAATTCACCCCTCCACTTT. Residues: CASSFRGNSPLHF.

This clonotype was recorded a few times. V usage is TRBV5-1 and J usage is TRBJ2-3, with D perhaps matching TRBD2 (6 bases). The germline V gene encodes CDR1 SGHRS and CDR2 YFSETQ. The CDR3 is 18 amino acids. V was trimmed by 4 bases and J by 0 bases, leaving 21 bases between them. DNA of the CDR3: TGCGCCAGCAGCAGGAGGATCTCTAGCGTGACTAGCACAGATACGCAGTATTTT. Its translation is CASSRRISSVTSTDTQYF. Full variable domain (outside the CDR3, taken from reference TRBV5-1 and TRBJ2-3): KAGVTQTPRYLIKTRGQQVTLSCSPISGHRSVSWYQQTPGQGLQFLFEYFSETQRNKGNFPGRFSGRQFSNSRSEMNVSTLELGDSALYLCASSRRISSVTSTDTQYFGPGTRLTVL.

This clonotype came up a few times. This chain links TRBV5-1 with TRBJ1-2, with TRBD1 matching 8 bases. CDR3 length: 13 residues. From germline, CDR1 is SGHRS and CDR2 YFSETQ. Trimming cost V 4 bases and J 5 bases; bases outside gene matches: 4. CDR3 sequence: CASSPDRGYGYTF. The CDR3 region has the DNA TGCGCCAGCAGCCCTGACAGGGGTTATGGCTACACCTTC. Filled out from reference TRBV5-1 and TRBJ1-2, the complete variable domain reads KAGVTQTPRYLIKTRGQQVTLSCSPISGHRSVSWYQQTPGQGLQFLFEYFSETQRNKGNFPGRFSGRQFSNSRSEMNVSTLELGDSALYLCASSPDRGYGYTFGSGTRLTVV.

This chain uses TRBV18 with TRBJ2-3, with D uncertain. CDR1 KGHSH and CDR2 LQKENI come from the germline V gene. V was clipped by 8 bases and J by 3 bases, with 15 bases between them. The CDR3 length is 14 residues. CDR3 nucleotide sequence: TGTGCCAGCACGGTCTGGGGAACAACAGATACGCAGTATTTT. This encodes CASTVWGTTDTQYF.

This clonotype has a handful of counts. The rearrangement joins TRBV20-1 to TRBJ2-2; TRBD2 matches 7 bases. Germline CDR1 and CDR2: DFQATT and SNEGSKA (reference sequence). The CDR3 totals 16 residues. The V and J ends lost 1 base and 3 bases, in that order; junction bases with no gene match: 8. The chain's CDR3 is CSARAPGRRYTGELFF. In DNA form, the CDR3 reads TGCAGTGCTAGAGCGCCCGGGAGGAGATACACCGGGGAGCTGTTTTTT.

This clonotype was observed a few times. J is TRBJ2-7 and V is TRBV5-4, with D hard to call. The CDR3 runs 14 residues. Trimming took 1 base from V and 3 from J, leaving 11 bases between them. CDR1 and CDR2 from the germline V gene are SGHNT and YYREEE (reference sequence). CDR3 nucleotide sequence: TGTGCCAGCAGCTTGAGTGACGGAAACTACGAGCAGTACTTC. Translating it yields CASSLSDGNYEQYF. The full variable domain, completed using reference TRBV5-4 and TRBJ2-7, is ETGVTQSPTHLIKTRGQQVTLRCSSQSGHNTVSWYQQALGQGPQFIFQYYREEENGRGNFPPRFSGLQFPNYSSELNVNALELDDSALYLCASSLSDGNYEQYFGPGTRLTVT.

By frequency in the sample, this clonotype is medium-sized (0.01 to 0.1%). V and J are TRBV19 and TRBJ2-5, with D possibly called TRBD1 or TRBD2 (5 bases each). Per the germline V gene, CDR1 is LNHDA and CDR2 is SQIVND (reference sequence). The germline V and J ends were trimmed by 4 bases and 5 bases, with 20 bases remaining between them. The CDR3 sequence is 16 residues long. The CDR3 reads CASSTGTAALTETQYF. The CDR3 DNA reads TGTGCCAGTAGTACAGGGACCGCAGCGTTGACGGAGACCCAGTACTTC.